This TCR beta chain was sequenced for a study of T-cell reconstitution after alpha-beta-depleted transplantation in children. General observations from the study: One year after transplant, T-cell counts and diversity came mostly from newly produced T cells.

Looked up from germline, CDR1 is LGHNA and CDR2 is YSLEER. This CDR3 contains 15 residues. V trimming: 1 base; J trimming: 6 bases; junction bases outside the gene matches: 3. Unique molecular identifiers were used to barcode this TCRbeta library. MiXCR was run by TCRdb on the PCR reads, yielding one entry per CDR3 protein. Seen here are around 600,000 distinct CDR3 sequences, 20% to 25% observed once, and the top ten hold roughly 13%. Note on this clonotype: Its target is unknown.

The receptor was derived from a boy in the first two years of life who had a stem cell transplant for acute myeloid leukemia, so the T cells may come from the graft donor. The chain has TRBV4-3 and TRBJ2-5, with TRBD1 matching over 12 bases. Here the sequenced sample was PBMCs, mostly from graft donor cells, taken 360 days after TCRalphabeta/CD19-depleted stem cell transplant. The CDR3 sequence is CASSQAGTGGQTQYF. The CDR3 coding sequence is TGCGCCAGCAGCCAAGCGGGGACAGGGGGCCAGACCCAGTACTTC.